Included here is one T cell receptor beta chain sequence, with context. This CDR3 comprises 17 residues. Germline trimming cut 4 bases from V and 1 base from J; bases unmatched to any gene: 7. Germline V gives CDR1 SGHRS, CDR2 YFSETQ. TCRdb re-derived calls from the RT-PCR reads in MiXCR, one entry per CDR3 protein. The repertoire holds about 700,000 distinct CDR3 sequences, with 13% to 15% as singletons. The TCR was taken from a female donor in good health, serving as a healthy control. The sequenced material came from memory CD4+ T cells from blood. The chain is built from TRBV5-1 and TRBJ2-6; 8 bases agree with TRBD1. The CDR3 nucleotides are TGCGCCAGCAGCCCCGACAGGGGCTATTCTGGGGCCAACGTCCTGACTTTC. Residues: CASSPDRGYSGANVLTF.